The present entry profiles one T cell receptor (beta chain) with its context. Its antigen is not known. Trimming took 5 bases from V and 9 from J, leaving 14 bases between them. Germline V CDR1 and CDR2: GTSNPN, SVGIG (reference sequence). The CDR3 has 11 amino acids. This sample was taken from a study of OX40 agonist ivuxolimab in advanced cancers. Study as a whole: Ivuxolimab, an agonistic anti-OX40 (CD134) antibody, was given to patients.

Method: immunoSEQ multiplex PCR; TCRdb's copy keeps in-frame clones and lacks some. The sample shows tens of thousands of clones, over 65% of them seen only once. Study findings and constraints: Averaging showed that CD8+ T cells had more expanded clones than CD4+ did.

The sequence was obtained from an adult with an advanced solid tumor such as melanoma, head and neck, liver or kidney cancer. Sample: CD4+ or CD8+ T cells sorted from blood, taken in a trial of the OX40 agonist ivuxolimab. J is TRBJ2-7 and V is TRBV30; D is possibly TRBD1 or TRBD2 (5 bases each). This CDR3 reads CAWGGRTGQYF. CDR3 bases: TGTGCCTGGGGGGGAAGGACGGGGCAGTACTTC.